This T cell receptor beta chain was recovered during a study of blood T cell repertoires in COVID-19. On the study more broadly: The United States, Italy and Spain provided the acute and convalescent COVID-19 samples. From T cells, B-cell-depleted T cells, or PBMCs came the material, which was cDNA or gDNA.

From germline, CDR1 is SGHVS and CDR2 FNYEAQ. V shed 5 bases, J shed 13 bases, and the junction held 11 bases outside the gene matches. This CDR3 comprises 14 residues. Authors' processing steps: For nucleated cells, counts were estimated from reference gene primer amplification. Produced via immunoSEQ multiplex PCR; TCRdb's table is partial and in-frame only. The V and J calls and clone size were taken over from that table, and D and trimming were inferred from the DNA. The top ten clones hold about 7% of a sample with fewer than 200,000 clones, about 84% of them seen once. This sequence joins TRBV7-6 and TRBJ2-5, with 12 bases fitting TRBD2. Sequenced material: peripheral blood. The receptor was derived from a human donor in a cohort sampled during active COVID-19. CDR3 residues: CASSPQTSGGPTYF. The CDR3 bases are TGTGCCAGCAGCCCCCAGACTAGCGGGGGCCCCACGTACTTC.